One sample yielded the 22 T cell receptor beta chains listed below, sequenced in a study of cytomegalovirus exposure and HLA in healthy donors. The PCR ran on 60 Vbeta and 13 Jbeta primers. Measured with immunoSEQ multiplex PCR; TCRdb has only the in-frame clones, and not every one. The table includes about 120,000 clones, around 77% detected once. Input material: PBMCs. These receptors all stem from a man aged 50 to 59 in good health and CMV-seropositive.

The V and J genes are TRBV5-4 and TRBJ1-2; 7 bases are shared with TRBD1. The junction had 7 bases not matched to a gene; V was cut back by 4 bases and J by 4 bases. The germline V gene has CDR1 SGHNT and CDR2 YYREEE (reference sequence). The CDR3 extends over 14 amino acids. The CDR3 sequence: CASSQPGQSYGYTF. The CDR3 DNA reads TGTGCCAGCAGCCAGCCGGGACAGAGCTATGGCTACACCTTC.

Here the CDR3 reads CASSSQMNTEAFF. For the CDR3, the DNA is TGTGCCAGCAGCTCACAGATGAACACTGAAGCTTTCTTT. The V gene is TRBV7-9, the J gene TRBJ1-1; no clear D. This CDR3 region has 13 residues. The V end lost 4 bases, the J end lost 0 bases, and 6 bases lay between the germline ends. In germline, CDR1 is SEHNR, CDR2 FQNEAQ (reference sequence).

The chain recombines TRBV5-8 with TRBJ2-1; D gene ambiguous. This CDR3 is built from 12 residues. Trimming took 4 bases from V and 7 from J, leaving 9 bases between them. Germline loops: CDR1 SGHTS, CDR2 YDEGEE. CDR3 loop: CASSPRRNEQFF. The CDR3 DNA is TGTGCCAGCAGCCCCCGCAGGAATGAGCAGTTCTTC.

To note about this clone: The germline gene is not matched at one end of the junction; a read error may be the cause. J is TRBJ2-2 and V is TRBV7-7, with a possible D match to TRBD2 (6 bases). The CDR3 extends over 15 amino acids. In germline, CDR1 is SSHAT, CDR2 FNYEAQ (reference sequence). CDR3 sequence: CASSLEGGTAGELFF. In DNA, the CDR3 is TGTGCTAGCAGCTTAGAGGGAGGTACCGCCGGGGAGCTGTTTTTT.

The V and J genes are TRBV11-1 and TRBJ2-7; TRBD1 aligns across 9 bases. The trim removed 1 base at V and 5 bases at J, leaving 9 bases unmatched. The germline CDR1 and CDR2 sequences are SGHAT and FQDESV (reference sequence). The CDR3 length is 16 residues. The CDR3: CASSLEATGGGHEQYF. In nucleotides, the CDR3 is TGTGCCAGCAGCTTAGAGGCGACAGGGGGAGGTCACGAGCAGTACTTC.

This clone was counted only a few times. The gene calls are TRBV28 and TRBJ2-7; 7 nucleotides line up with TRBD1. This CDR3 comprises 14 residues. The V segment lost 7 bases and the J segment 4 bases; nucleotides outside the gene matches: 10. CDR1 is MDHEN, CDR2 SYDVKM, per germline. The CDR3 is CASKPTGTVYEQYF. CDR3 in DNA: TGTGCCAGCAAACCTACCGGGACAGTATACGAGCAGTACTTC.

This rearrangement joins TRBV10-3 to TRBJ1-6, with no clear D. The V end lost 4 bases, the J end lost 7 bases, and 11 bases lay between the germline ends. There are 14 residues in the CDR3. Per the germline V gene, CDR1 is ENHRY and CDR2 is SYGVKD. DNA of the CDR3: TGTGCCATCAGTGTGGAGGGAAGAAATTCACCCCTCCACTTT. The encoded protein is CAISVEGRNSPLHF.

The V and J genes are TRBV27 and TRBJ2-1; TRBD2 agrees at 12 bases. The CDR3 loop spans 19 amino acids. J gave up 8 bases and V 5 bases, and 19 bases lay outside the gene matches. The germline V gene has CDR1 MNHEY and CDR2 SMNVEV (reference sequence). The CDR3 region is CASSTTGPGLAGGVYEQFF. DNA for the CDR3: TGTGCCAGCAGTACGACCGGCCCGGGACTAGCGGGTGGGGTCTATGAGCAGTTCTTC.

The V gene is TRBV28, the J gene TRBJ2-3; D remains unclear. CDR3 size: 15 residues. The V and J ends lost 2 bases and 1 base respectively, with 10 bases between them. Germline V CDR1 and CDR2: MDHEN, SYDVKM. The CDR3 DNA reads TGTGCCAGCAGTTTAAACTCCCCGGGCACAGATACGCAGTATTTT. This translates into CASSLNSPGTDTQYF.

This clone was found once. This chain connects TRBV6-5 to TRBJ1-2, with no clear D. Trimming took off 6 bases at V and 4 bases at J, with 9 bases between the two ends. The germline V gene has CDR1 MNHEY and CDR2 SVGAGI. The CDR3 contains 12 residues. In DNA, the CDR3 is TGTGCCAGCAGCCCCGGTTTCTATGGCTACACCTTC. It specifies CASSPGFYGYTF.

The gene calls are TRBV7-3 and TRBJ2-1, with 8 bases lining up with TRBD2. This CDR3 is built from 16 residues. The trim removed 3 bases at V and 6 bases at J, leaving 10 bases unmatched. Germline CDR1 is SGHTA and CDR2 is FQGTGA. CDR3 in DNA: TGTGCCAGCAGCTTGTGGTCGCGGGGGGCCCTCAATGAGCAGTTCTTC. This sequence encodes CASSLWSRGALNEQFF. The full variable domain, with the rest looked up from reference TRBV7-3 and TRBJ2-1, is GAGVSQTPSNKVTEKGKYVELRCDPISGHTALYWYRQSLGQGPEFLIYFQGTGAADDSGLPNDRFFAVRPEGSVSTLKIQRTERGDSAVYLCASSLWSRGALNEQFFGPGTRLTVL.

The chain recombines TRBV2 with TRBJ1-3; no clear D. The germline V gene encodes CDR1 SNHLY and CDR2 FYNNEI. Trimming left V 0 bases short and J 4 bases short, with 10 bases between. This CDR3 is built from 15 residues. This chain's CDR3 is CASSEASGNGNTIYF. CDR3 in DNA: TGTGCCAGCAGTGAAGCGTCGGGGAACGGAAACACCATATATTTT.

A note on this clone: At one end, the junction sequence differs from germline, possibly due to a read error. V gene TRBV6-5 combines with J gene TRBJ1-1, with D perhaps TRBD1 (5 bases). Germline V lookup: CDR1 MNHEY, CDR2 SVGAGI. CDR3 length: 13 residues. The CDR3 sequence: CVSSRQMNTEAFF. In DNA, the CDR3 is TGTGTCAGCAGTAGACAGATGAACACTGAAGCTTTCTTT.

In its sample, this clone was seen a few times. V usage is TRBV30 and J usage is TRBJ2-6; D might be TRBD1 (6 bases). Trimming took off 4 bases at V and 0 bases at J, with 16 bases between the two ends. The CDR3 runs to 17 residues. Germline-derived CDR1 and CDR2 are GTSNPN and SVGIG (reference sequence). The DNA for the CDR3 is TGTGCCTGGAACCCCTGGGACACCAACTCTGGGGCCAACGTCCTGACTTTC. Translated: CAWNPWDTNSGANVLTF.

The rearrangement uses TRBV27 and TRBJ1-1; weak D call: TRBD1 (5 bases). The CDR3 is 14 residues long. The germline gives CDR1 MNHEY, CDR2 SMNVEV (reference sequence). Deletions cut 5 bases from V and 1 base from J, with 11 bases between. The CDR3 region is CASSHYQGNTEAFF. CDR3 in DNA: TGTGCCAGCAGTCACTACCAGGGGAACACTGAAGCTTTCTTT.

DNA for the CDR3: TGCAGTGTTGGAAGGGGCCACGAGCAGTACTTC. Translation: CSVGRGHEQYF. The chain links TRBV20-1 to TRBJ2-7; D may be TRBD1 (5 bases). V dropped 7 bases and J dropped 5 bases, with 12 bases sitting between them. Looked up from germline, CDR1 is DFQATT and CDR2 is SNEGSKA (reference sequence). The CDR3 runs 11 residues.

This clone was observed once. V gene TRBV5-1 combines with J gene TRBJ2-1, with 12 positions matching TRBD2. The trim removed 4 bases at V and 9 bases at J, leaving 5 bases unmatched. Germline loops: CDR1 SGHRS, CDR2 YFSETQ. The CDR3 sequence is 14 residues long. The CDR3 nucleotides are TGCGCCAGCAGCGAGACTAGCGGGAGTCGTGAGCAGTTCTTC. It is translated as CASSETSGSREQFF.

CDR3 in amino acids: CSVDGRGAAGGTYEQYF. For the CDR3, the DNA is TGCAGCGTTGATGGCAGGGGAGCCGCCGGTGGGACCTACGAGCAGTACTTC. The rearrangement joins TRBV29-1 to TRBJ2-5, with TRBD1 as a possible D gene (6 bases). The last part of the DNA fits TRBJ2-7 better; the J call may be wrong. The CDR3 runs 17 residues. Germline V gene sequence: CDR1 SQVTM, CDR2 ANQGSEA.

The CDR3 region is CASSLSGLRKTQYF. The CDR3 DNA sequence: TGTGCCAGCAGTTTATCGGGGCTAAGGAAGACCCAGTACTTC. This chain connects TRBV27 to TRBJ2-5; D is perhaps TRBD1 (5 bases). Per the germline V gene, CDR1 is MNHEY and CDR2 is SMNVEV (reference sequence). V was clipped by 0 bases and J by 6 bases, with 11 bases between them. The CDR3 has 14 amino acids.

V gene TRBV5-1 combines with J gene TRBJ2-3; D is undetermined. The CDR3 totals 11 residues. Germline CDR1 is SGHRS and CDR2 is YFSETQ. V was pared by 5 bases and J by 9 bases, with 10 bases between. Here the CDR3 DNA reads TGCGCCAGCAGGTCGGGTGAAACGCAGTATTTT. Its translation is CASRSGETQYF.

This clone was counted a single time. This CDR3 reads CASSLAPREKLFF. CDR3 coding DNA: TGTGCCAGCAGCTTGGCCCCGCGGGAAAAACTGTTTTTT. The chain is built from TRBV5-6 and TRBJ1-4; D uncertain. The CDR3 consists of 13 residues. Germline loops: CDR1 SGHDT, CDR2 YYEEEE. V was clipped by 0 bases and J by 8 bases, with 8 bases between them.

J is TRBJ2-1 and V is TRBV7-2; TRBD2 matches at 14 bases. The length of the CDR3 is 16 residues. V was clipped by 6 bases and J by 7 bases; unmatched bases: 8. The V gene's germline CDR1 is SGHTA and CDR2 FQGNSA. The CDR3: CASSRGLAGGINEQFF. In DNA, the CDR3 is TGTGCCAGCAGTCGCGGACTAGCGGGAGGTATTAATGAGCAGTTCTTC.